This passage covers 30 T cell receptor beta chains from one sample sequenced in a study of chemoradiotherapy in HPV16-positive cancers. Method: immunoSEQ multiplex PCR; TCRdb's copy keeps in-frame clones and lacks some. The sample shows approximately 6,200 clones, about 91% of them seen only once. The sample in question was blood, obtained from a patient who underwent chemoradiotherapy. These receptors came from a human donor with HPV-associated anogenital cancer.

CDR3 sequence reads: CASSQEGLAGVGLTYEQYF. In DNA, the CDR3 is TGCGCCAGCAGCCAAGAGGGACTAGCGGGAGTGGGATTAACCTACGAGCAGTACTTC. The chain uses TRBV4-1 and TRBJ2-7; 14 bases fit TRBD2. The germline V gene has CDR1 MGHRA and CDR2 YSYEKL. Germline trimming cut 0 bases from V and 2 bases from J; bases unmatched to any gene: 9. There are 19 residues in the CDR3.

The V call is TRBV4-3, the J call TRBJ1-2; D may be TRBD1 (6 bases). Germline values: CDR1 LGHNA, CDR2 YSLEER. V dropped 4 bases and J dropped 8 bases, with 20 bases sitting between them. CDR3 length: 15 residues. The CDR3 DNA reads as TGCGCCAGCAGCCTCGTGGCGGGGGCCCCTCGAGGCTACACCTTC. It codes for CASSLVAGAPRGYTF.

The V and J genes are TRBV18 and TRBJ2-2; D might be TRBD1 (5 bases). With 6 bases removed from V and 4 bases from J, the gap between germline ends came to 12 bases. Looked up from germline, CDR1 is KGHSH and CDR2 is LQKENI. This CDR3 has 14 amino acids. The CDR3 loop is CASSPEQATGELFF. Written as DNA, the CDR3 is TGTGCCAGCTCGCCCGAACAGGCCACCGGGGAGCTGTTTTTT. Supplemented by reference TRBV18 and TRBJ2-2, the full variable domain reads NAGVMQNPRHLVRRRGQEARLRCSPMKGHSHVYWYRQLPEEGLKFMVYLQKENIIDESGMPKERFSAEFPKEGPSILRIQQVVRGDSAAYFCASSPEQATGELFFGEGSRLTVL.

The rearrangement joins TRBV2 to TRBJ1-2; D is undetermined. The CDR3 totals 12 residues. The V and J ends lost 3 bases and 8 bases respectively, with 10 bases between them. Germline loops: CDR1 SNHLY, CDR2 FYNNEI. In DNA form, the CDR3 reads TGTGCCAGCAGTGACCAGGTATCCGGCTACACCTTC. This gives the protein CASSDQVSGYTF.

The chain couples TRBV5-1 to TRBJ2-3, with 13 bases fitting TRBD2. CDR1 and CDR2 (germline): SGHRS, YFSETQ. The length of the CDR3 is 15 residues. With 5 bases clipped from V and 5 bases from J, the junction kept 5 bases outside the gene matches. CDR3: CASSSTSGRQDTQYF. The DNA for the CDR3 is TGCGCCAGCAGTTCGACTAGCGGGAGGCAAGATACGCAGTATTTT.

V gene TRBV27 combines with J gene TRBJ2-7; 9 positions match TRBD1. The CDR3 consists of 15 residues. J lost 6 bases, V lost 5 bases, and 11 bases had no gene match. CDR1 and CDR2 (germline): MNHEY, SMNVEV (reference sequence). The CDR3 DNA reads TGTGCCAGCAGTCAAACCCCGGACAGGGGTCTCGAGCAGTACTTC. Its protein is CASSQTPDRGLEQYF.

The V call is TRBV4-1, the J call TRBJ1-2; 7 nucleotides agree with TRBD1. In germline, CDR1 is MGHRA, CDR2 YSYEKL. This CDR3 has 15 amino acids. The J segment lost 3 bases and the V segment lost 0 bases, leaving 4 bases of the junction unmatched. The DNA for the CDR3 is TGCGCCAGCAGCCAAGACCGGGACAGTTACTATGGCTACACCTTC. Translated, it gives CASSQDRDSYYGYTF.

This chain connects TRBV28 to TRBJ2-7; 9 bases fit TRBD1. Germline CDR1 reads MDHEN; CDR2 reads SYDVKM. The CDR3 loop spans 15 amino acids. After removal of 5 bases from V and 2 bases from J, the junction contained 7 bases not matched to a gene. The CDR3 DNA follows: TGTGCCAGCAGTAACCGGGACAGGGTACCCTACGAGCAGTACTTC. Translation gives CASSNRDRVPYEQYF.

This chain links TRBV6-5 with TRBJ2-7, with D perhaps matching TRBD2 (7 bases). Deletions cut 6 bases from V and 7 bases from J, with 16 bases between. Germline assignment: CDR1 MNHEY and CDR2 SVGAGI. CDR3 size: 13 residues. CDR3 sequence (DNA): TGTGCCAGCAGCCAGCAAGGGGGGGTTGAGCAGTACTTC. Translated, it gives CASSQQGGVEQYF.

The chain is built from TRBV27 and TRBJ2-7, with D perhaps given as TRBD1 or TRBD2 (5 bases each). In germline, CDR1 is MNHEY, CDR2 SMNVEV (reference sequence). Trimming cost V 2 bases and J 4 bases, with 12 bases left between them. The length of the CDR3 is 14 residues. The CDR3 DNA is TGTGCCAGCAGTTTAGTGGGGGAGTGGTACGAGCAGTACTTC. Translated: CASSLVGEWYEQYF.

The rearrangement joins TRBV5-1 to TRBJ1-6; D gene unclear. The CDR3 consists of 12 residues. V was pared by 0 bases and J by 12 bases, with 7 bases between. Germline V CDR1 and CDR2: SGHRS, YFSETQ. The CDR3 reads CASSLEGGPLHF. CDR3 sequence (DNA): TGCGCCAGCAGCTTGGAGGGCGGACCCCTCCACTTT.

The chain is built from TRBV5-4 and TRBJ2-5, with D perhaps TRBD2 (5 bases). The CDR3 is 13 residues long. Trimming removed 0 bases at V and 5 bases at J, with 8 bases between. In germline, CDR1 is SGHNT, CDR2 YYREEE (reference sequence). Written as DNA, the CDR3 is TGTGCCAGCAGCTTGGATCGGAGGGAGACCCAGTACTTC. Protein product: CASSLDRRETQYF.

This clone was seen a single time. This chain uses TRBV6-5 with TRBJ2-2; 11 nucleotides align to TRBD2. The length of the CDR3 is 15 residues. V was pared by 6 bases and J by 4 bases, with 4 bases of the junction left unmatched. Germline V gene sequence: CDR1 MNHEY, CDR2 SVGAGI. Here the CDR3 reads CASSRSGRGTGELFF. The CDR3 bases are TGTGCCAGCAGCCGTAGCGGGAGGGGCACCGGGGAGCTGTTTTTT.

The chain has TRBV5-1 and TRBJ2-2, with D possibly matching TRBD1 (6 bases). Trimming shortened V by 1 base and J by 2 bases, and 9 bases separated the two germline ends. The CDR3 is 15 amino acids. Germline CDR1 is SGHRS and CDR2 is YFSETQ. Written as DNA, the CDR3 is TGCGCCAGCAGCTTGTTGGGGGCTAACACCGGGGAGCTGTTTTTT. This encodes CASSLLGANTGELFF.

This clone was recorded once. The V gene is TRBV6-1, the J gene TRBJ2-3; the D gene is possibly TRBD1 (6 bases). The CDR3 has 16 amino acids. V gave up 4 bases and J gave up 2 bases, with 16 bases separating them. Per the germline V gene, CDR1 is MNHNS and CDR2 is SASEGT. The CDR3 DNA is TGTGCCAGCAGTGCTATGGACAGCCTTGCCACAGATACGCAGTATTTT. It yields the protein CASSAMDSLATDTQYF.

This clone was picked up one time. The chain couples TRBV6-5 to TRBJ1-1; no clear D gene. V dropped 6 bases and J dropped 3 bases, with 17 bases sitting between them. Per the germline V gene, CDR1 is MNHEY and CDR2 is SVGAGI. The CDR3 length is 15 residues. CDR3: CASSPRNHRDTEAFF. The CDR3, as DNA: TGTGCCAGCAGCCCGAGGAACCACCGAGACACTGAAGCTTTCTTT.

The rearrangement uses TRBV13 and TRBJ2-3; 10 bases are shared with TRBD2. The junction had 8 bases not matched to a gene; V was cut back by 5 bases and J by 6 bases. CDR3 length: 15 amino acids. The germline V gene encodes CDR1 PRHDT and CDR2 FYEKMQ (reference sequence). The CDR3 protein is CASSRLAGVPDTQYF. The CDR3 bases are TGTGCCAGCAGCAGGCTAGCGGGGGTCCCCGATACGCAGTATTTT.

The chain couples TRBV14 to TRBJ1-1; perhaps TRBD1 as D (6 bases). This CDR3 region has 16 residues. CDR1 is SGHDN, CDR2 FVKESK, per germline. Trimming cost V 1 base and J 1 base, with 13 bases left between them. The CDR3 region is CASSQVQGGENTEAFF. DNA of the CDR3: TGTGCCAGCAGCCAAGTTCAAGGGGGAGAGAACACTGAAGCTTTCTTT.

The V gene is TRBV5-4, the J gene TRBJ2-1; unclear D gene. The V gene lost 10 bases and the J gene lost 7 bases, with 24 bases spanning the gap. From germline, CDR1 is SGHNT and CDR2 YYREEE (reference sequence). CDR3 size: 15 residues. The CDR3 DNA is TGTGCCTCCTATCCTCTCCGACACATGGAGAATGAGCAGTTCTTC. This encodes CASYPLRHMENEQFF.

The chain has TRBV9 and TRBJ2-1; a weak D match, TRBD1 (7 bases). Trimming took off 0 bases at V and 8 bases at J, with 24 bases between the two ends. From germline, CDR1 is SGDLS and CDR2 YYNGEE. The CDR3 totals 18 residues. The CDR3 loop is CASSVDFGGDRESDEQFF. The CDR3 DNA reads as TGTGCCAGCAGCGTAGACTTCGGGGGAGACAGGGAATCGGATGAGCAGTTCTTC.

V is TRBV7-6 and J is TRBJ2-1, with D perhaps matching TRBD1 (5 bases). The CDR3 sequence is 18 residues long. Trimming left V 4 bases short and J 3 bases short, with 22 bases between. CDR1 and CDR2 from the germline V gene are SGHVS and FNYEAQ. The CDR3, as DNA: TGTGCCAGCAGCTCAACCACCCCAGGGTTATCTGACTACAATGAGCAGTTCTTC. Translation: CASSSTTPGLSDYNEQFF.

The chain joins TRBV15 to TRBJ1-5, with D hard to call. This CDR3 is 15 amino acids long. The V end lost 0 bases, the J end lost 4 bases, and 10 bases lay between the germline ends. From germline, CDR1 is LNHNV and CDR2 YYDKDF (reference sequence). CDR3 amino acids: CATSRDSIENQPQHF. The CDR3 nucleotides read TGTGCCACCAGCAGAGATTCTATTGAAAATCAGCCCCAGCATTTT.

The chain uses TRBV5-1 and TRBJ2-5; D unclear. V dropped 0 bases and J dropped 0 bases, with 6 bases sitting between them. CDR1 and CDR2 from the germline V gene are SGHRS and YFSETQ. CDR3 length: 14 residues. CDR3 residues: CASSLELYQETQYF. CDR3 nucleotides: TGCGCCAGCAGCTTGGAGCTATACCAAGAGACCCAGTACTTC.

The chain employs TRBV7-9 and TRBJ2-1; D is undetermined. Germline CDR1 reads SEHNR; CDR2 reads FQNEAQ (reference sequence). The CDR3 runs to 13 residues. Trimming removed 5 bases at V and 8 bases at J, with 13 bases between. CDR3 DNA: TGTGCCAGCAGCCAGTCCTCCCTCCATGAGCAGTTCTTC. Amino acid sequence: CASSQSSLHEQFF.

CDR3 in amino acids: CASSQDHRNTIYF. CDR3 in DNA: TGCGCCAGCAGCCAAGATCACCGAAACACCATATATTTT. The chain uses TRBV4-3 and TRBJ1-3, with D hard to call. Germline CDR1 LGHNA, CDR2 YSLEER. Deletions cut 0 bases from V and 5 bases from J, with 5 bases between. The CDR3 is 13 amino acids.

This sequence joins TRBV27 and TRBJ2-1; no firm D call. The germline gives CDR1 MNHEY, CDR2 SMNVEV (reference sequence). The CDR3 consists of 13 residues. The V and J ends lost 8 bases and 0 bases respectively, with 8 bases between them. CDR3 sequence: CASGLSSYNEQFF. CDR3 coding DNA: TGTGCCAGCGGGCTGAGCTCCTACAATGAGCAGTTCTTC.

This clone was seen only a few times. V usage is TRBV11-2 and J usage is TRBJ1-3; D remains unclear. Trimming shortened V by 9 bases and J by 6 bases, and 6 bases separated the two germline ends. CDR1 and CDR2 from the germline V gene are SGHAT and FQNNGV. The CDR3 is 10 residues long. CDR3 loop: CASRKNTIYF. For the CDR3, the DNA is TGTGCCAGTAGAAAAAACACCATATATTTT.

In DNA, the CDR3 is TGTGCCAGCAGTCCCCAGGGAGCTGGAAACACCATATATTTT. Translation gives CASSPQGAGNTIYF. The chain couples TRBV6-5 to TRBJ1-3; possibly TRBD1 for D (5 bases). V shed 5 bases and J shed 2 bases, with 10 bases lying between them. The germline gives CDR1 MNHEY, CDR2 SVGAGI. The CDR3 is 14 amino acids.

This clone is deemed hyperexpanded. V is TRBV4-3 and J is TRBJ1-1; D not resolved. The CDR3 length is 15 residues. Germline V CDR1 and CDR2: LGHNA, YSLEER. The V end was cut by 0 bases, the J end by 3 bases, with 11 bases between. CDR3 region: CASSQDSGGYTEAFF. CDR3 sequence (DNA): TGCGCCAGCAGCCAAGACTCAGGAGGATACACTGAAGCTTTCTTT.

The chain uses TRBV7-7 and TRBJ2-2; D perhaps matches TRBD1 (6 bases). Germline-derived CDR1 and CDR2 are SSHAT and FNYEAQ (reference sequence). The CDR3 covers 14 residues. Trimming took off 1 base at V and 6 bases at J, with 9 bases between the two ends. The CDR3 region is CASSLDPGAGELFF. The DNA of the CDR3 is TGTGCCAGCAGCTTAGACCCAGGGGCCGGGGAGCTGTTTTTT.